This TCR beta chain came from a study of shared clonotypes between healthy human individuals. About the study: Three plates were used per donor for CD4 naive, three for CD4 memory, two for CD8 naive and one for CD8 memory. Study findings and constraints: Naive subsets usually exceeded memory subsets in estimated richness.

In the naive CD8 group, cells lacked CD45RO and were positively selected for CCR7, so terminally differentiated effector memory CD45RA+ cells were left out. Worth noting for this clone: Its antigen is currently unknown.

The method was immunoSEQ multiplex PCR; TCRdb's version includes in-frame clones alone and lacks a portion of them. Among hundreds of thousands of clones listed, 80% to 95% were seen once. This clonotype was obtained from a man aged 25-40 years in good health. Sequenced sample: naive CD8+ T cells sorted from blood.

The CDR3 nucleotides read TGTGCCAGCAGTTTATCCTTCGACAGTTACGAGCAGTACTTC. Amino acid sequence: CASSLSFDSYEQYF. The V gene is TRBV27, the J gene TRBJ2-7, with D possibly matching TRBD1 (5 bases). V dropped 0 bases and J dropped 4 bases, with 10 bases sitting between them. Germline CDR1 reads MNHEY; CDR2 reads SMNVEV (reference sequence). This CDR3 comprises 14 residues.